This TCR beta chain stems from a study of blood T cells in healthy people across ages. Using a J-beta primer mix together with a sample-barcoded 5' primer, a second PCR was run for roughly 7 to 12 cycles. One entry per CDR3 protein, called by TCRdb with MiXCR from the 5' RACE reads. The table has some 1.5 million distinct CDR3 sequences, roughly 30% seen once; the top ten hold over 7%. Sequenced input: blood. The clonotype was recovered from a woman in her 30s in good health.

The CDR3 DNA is TGTGCCAGCAGTTTTCGAGGGGGCAGGGGCACTGAAGCTTTCTTT. This sequence encodes CASSFRGGRGTEAFF. V and J are TRBV27 and TRBJ1-1; 7 bases are a match to TRBD1. Per the germline V gene, CDR1 is MNHEY and CDR2 is SMNVEV (reference sequence). After removal of 3 bases from V and 4 bases from J, the junction contained 8 bases not matched to a gene. This CDR3 comprises 15 residues.